This TCR beta chain was captured in a study of blood T cells in healthy people across ages. A second about 6 to 12 cycle PCR used barcoded and J-beta primers. TCRdb fed the 5' RACE reads into MiXCR, producing one record per CDR3 protein. The sample yields about 2 million distinct CDR3 sequences, 49% seen once. Germline lookup yields CDR1 SQVTM and CDR2 ANQGSEA. V shed 7 bases and J 4 bases; nucleotides not matched to a gene: 13. There are 15 residues in the CDR3. This clonotype was detected a few times. Source material: blood. The rearrangement uses TRBV29-1 and TRBJ2-3, with 8 positions matching TRBD1. The TCR was taken from a woman aged 40 to 49 in good health. CDR3 sequence reads: CSAQETGEKSDTQYF. Written as DNA, the CDR3 is TGCAGCGCACAAGAGACAGGGGAGAAGTCAGATACGCAGTATTTT.